The 10 T cell receptor beta chains given below trace back to one sample, sequenced in a study of cytotoxic CD8 clonotypes in ibrutinib-treated CLL. Produced via immunoSEQ multiplex PCR; TCRdb's table is partial and in-frame only. The sample has 300,000 to 400,000 clones; roughly 67% are singletons. Sequences were derived from PBMCs, sampled after 36 months of ibrutinib treatment. The receptors here all came from a human donor with chronic lymphocytic leukemia.

This chain uses TRBV29-1 with TRBJ1-2; D remains unclear. The CDR3 runs to 14 residues. Trimming shortened V by 0 bases and J by 2 bases, and 10 bases separated the two germline ends. CDR1 SQVTM and CDR2 ANQGSEA come from the germline V gene. The CDR3 region has the DNA TGCAGCGTTGAAGATCGTCAGCAAAACTATGGCTACACCTTC. Translation: CSVEDRQQNYGYTF. Looking up the rest from reference TRBV29-1 and TRBJ1-2 gives the full variable domain: SAVISQKPSRDICQRGTSLTIQCQVDSQVTMMFWYRQQPGQSLTLIATANQGSEATYESGFVIDKFPISRPNLTFSTLTVSNMSPEDSSIYLCSVEDRQQNYGYTFGSGTRLTVV.

This clone has only a few counts. J is TRBJ2-2 and V is TRBV11-1; no firm D call. This CDR3 contains 12 residues. V shed 5 bases and J shed 9 bases, with 10 bases lying between them. Germline V lookup: CDR1 SGHAT, CDR2 FQDESV (reference sequence). The CDR3 loop is CASSKKTWELFF. CDR3 nucleotide sequence: TGTGCCAGCAGCAAAAAGACGTGGGAGCTGTTTTTT.

A remark on this clone: Other DNA sequences in the sample encode the same CDR3. The chain is built from TRBV18 and TRBJ2-1; 9 bases map to TRBD2. The V gene end was trimmed by 3 bases and the J gene end by 0 bases; junction bases not matched to a gene: 0. Germline V gene lookup returns CDR1 KGHSH and CDR2 LQKENI. CDR3 size: 15 residues. CDR3 nucleotides: TGTGCCAGCTCACCTAGCGGGAGCTCCTACAATGAGCAGTTCTTC. As protein: CASSPSGSSYNEQFF.

V is TRBV6-6 and J is TRBJ2-5; TRBD2 aligns across 7 bases. There are 13 residues in the CDR3. CDR1 MNHNY and CDR2 SVGAGI come from the germline V gene (reference sequence). V lost 0 bases, J lost 5 bases, and 0 bases stayed unmatched. CDR3 amino acids: CASSYSGRETQYF. The CDR3 bases are TGTGCCAGCAGTTACTCCGGGAGGGAGACCCAGTACTTC.

The chain carries TRBV28 and TRBJ1-4; D perhaps matches TRBD1 (6 bases). Germline V gene lookup returns CDR1 MDHEN and CDR2 SYDVKM. The CDR3 loop spans 15 amino acids. The ends were cut back, 1 base at V and 8 bases at J, with 14 bases in the middle. The CDR3, as DNA: TGTGCCAGCAGTTTATACAGGGTGCGGGAAGAAAAACTGTTTTTT. It specifies CASSLYRVREEKLFF.

The genes are TRBV7-2 and TRBJ2-3, with D hard to call. This CDR3 contains 12 residues. V was clipped by 5 bases and J by 7 bases, with 10 bases between them. CDR1 is SGHTA, CDR2 FQGNSA, per germline. This CDR3 is CASSRTRNTQYF. The DNA of the CDR3 is TGTGCCAGCAGCCGAACCCGAAATACGCAGTATTTT. Full variable domain (outside the CDR3, taken from reference TRBV7-2 and TRBJ2-3): GAGVSQSPSNKVTEKGKDVELRCDPISGHTALYWYRQSLGQGLEFLIYFQGNSAPDKSGLPSDRFSAERTGGSVSTLTIQRTQQEDSAVYLCASSRTRNTQYFGPGTRLTVL.

This chain connects TRBV27 to TRBJ2-5; D is perhaps TRBD1 (6 bases). Per the germline V gene, CDR1 is MNHEY and CDR2 is SMNVEV (reference sequence). The CDR3 loop spans 14 amino acids. Trimming cost V 5 bases and J 4 bases, with 14 bases left between them. The CDR3 sequence is CASSHGTIRETQYF. Here the CDR3 DNA reads TGTGCCAGCAGTCACGGGACAATAAGAGAGACCCAGTACTTC.

This sequence joins TRBV10-2 and TRBJ2-3, with D maybe TRBD1 (6 bases). Germline V lookup: CDR1 WSHSY, CDR2 SAAADI. This CDR3 spans 14 amino acids. V lost 3 bases and J 4 bases, leaving 11 bases between the germline ends. This CDR3 is CASSERPGADTQYF. CDR3 nucleotides: TGCGCCAGCAGTGAACGCCCAGGGGCAGATACGCAGTATTTT.

The table lists this clone with a few counts. The genes are TRBV18 and TRBJ2-2; D unresolved. From germline, CDR1 is KGHSH and CDR2 LQKENI. The CDR3 is 15 amino acids. V gave up 1 base and J gave up 2 bases, with 8 bases separating them. CDR3 coding DNA: TGTGCCAGCTCACCACTACGCCCAAACACCGGGGAGCTGTTTTTT. It codes for CASSPLRPNTGELFF.

J is TRBJ2-7 and V is TRBV6-1; TRBD1 agrees at 8 bases. Germline values: CDR1 MNHNS, CDR2 SASEGT. Trimming cost V 2 bases and J 1 base; bases outside gene matches: 13. The CDR3 is 18 amino acids. As DNA, the CDR3 is TGTGCCAGCAGTGAAAGCGGCATAGACAGGGGCCCTTCCTACGAGCAGTACTTC. As protein: CASSESGIDRGPSYEQYF.